This T cell receptor beta chain was sequenced during a study of blood T cell repertoires in COVID-19 (dated by TCRdb to 2018 to 2020). Concerning the study at large: Collaborator samples came from the United States, Italy and Spain and covered acute and convalescent phases of COVID-19. The prospective study material was composed of cDNA or gDNA derived from T cells, B-cell-depleted T cells, or PBMCs. Subjects who had been exposed to COVID-19, were actively infected with it, or had recovered from it provided the deeply sampled blood TCRbeta repertoires that made up the dataset. A freely available public database, intended as a resource for researchers studying the immune response to SARS-CoV-2, is where the repertoires were released. The samples were drawn from the first 160 participants of the ongoing ImmuneRACE study and from 1,254 subjects provided by 6 global collaborators. The sample metadata nearly always contained a de-identified subject ID, COVID-19 status, age in years and sex. Where HLA class I and class II types were available, the types were taken from metadata supplied by the sample provider, not from assay-based typing. General conclusions and limits of the study: The quantity of clinical and demographic metadata differed by source and by participant and was supplied without curation.

Concerning this clone: The specificity of this receptor is unknown. Base quality data are lacking; no much larger clone is found one base away.

A second Seattle source provided samples from volunteer blood donors who had recovered from COVID-19. Collaborating institutions collected whole blood in K2EDTA tubes following their own protocols. Collaborator samples were shipped for TCRbeta analysis as frozen whole blood, isolated PBMCs, or DNA extracted from either sample type. TCRbeta CDR3 regions were amplified from genomic DNA using the immunoSEQ Assay, a bias-controlled multiplex PCR. The authors' analysis ran thus. Nucleated cell counts per sample were estimated from amplification of reference gene primers within the assay. To quantify the absolute abundance of each unique TCRbeta CDR3 rearrangement, sequence reads were collapsed and filtered. For each sample, productive Simpson clonality was calculated by taking the square root of Simpson's diversity index across productive rearrangements. TCRdb provides this immuneACCESS table in a form limited to in-frame rearrangements. Some clones are lacking; in checked studies, under half of them reflect an unresolved V gene, and why the rest are absent is not known. V, J and clone size are taken as reported in that table, and D and trimming were inferred from the DNA itself. This sample holds approximately 240,000 clones; roughly 88% were observed only once. The ten largest clones capture 1.4% of the sample.

There are 17 amino acids in the CDR3, from cysteine to phenylalanine inclusive. Just CDR3 DNA is preserved here, 51 bases in frame from base 1. Sequences SGDLS (CDR1) and YYNGEE (CDR2) are obtained from the germline V gene. At the junction V is shortened by 0 bases and J by 2 bases, with 16 bases in between. The clonotype was recovered from a woman in her thirties or forties who had recovered from COVID-19. Source material: peripheral blood. This chain is built from TRBV9 and TRBJ2-3; the D region possibly corresponds to TRBD2 (6 bases align). The CDR3 region: CASSVGYGRELTDTQYF. The DNA sequence is given as TGTGCCAGCAGCGTAGGTTATGGGCGGGAACTCACAGATACGCAGTATTTT. Full variable domain (CDR3 extended with the reference TRBV9 and TRBJ2-3 proteins): DSGVTQTPKHLITATGQRVTLRCSPRSGDLSVYWYQQSLDQGLQFLIQYYNGEERAKGNILERFSAQQFPDLHSELNLSSLELGDSALYFCASSVGYGRELTDTQYFGPGTRLTVL.